The present entry profiles one T cell receptor beta chain with its context. This entry comes from a study of blood T cells in healthy people across ages. A second PCR, run for roughly 7 to 11 cycles, used a sample-barcoded 5' primer plus a J-beta primer mix. TCRdb analysed the 5' RACE reads with MiXCR anew, one entry per CDR3 protein. In the table there are more than 1.4 million distinct CDR3 sequences, approximately 38% of which are singletons. The CDR3 loop spans 16 amino acids. Germline-derived CDR1 and CDR2 are MNHEY and SVGAGI. V was trimmed by 0 bases and J by 3 bases, leaving 13 bases between them.

This clonotype originated in a woman younger than 35 in good health. The V call is TRBV6-5, the J call TRBJ2-3; D is unresolved. Sample: blood. In nucleotides, the CDR3 is TGTGCCAGCAGTTACTCGTCCCCTCTAGGGACAGATACGCAGTATTTT. Translated, it gives CASSYSSPLGTDTQYF.